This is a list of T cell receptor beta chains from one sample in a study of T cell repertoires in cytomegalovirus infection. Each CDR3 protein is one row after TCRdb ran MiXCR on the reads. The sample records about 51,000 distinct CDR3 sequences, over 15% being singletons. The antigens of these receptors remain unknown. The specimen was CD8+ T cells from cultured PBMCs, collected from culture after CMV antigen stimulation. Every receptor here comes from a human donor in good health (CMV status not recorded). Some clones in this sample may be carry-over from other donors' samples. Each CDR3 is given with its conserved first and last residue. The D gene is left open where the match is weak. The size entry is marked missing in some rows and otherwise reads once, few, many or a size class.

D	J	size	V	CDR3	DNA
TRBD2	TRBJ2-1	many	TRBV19	CASSIHIAGGSYNEQFF	TGTGCCAGTAGTATCCATATAGCGGGAGGCTCCTACAATGAGCAGTTCTTC
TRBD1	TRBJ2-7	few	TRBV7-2	CASSLVRTGDEQYF	TGTGCCAGCAGCTTAGTCCGGACAGGGGACGAGCAGTACTTC
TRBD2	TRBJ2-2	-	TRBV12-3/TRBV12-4	CASSLLAGTGELFF	TGTGCCAGCAGTTTATTAGCGGGGACCGGGGAGCTGTTTTTT
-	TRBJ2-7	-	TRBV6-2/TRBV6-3	CASSSRTWDEQYF	TGTGCCAGCAGCTCTCGGACATGGGACGAGCAGTACTTC
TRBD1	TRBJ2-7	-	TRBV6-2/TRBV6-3	CASRRNRGSSYEQYF	TGTGCCAGCAGGCGAAACAGGGGCAGCTCCTACGAGCAGTACTTC
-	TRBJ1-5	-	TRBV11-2	CASSLGVRQPQHF	TGTGCCAGCAGCTTAGGGGTACGCCAGCCCCAGCATTTT
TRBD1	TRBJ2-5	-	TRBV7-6	CASSQDRGETQYF	TGTGCCAGCAGCCAGGACAGGGGCGAGACCCAGTACTTC
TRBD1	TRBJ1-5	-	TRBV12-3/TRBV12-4	CASSLTGGNQPQHF	TGTGCCAGCAGTCTAACAGGGGGGAATCAGCCCCAGCATTTT
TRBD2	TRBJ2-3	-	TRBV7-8	CASSPSGNSPRDTQYF	TGTGCCAGCAGCCCCAGCGGGAACTCCCCCAGGGATACGCAGTATTTT
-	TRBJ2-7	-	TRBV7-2	CASRYREQGYEQYF	TGTGCCAGCAGATATAGGGAACAGGGCTACGAGCAGTACTTC
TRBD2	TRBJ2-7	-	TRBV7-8	CASSSNDGGSPYEQYF	TGTGCCAGCAGCTCCAACGACGGCGGGAGCCCCTACGAGCAGTACTTC
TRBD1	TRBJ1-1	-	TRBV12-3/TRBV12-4	CASSFPRTGGLGLENTEAFF	TGTGCCAGCAGTTTCCCAAGGACAGGGGGGCTGGGTTTGGAAAACACTGAAGCTTTCTTT
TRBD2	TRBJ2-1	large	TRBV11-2	CASSYREGEQFF	TGTGCCAGCAGCTACCGGGAGGGGGAGCAGTTCTTC